The 18 T cell receptor beta chains reported below all come from one sample, sequenced in a study of T-cell reconstitution after alpha-beta-depleted transplantation in children. It was with unique molecular identifiers that the TCRbeta library was prepared. Each CDR3 protein is one row after TCRdb ran MiXCR on the PCR reads. The repertoire includes fewer than 20,000 distinct CDR3 sequences, around 8.3% of them detected once, and 36% sits in the top ten. Source: PBMCs, mostly from graft donor cells, taken 60 days after TCRalphabeta/CD19-depleted stem cell transplant. Receptors originate from a boy younger than two who had a stem cell transplant for Wiskott-Aldrich syndrome, so the T cells may come from the graft donor.

The chain couples TRBV7-9 to TRBJ2-3; the match to TRBD2 covers 8 bases. Losses at the gene ends were 4 bases for V and 2 bases for J; bases not matched to a gene: 5. The CDR3 contains 15 residues. The germline V gene has CDR1 SEHNR and CDR2 FQNEAQ (reference sequence). The DNA for the CDR3 is TGTGCCAGCAGCTCAAGCGGGGGAGTCACAGATACGCAGTATTTT. It yields the protein CASSSSGGVTDTQYF.

This clonotype has a count of ten or more. The rearrangement links TRBV2 to TRBJ2-1, with 8 bases aligning to TRBD2. The CDR3 is 13 amino acids. J lost 12 bases, V lost 0 bases, and 4 bases had no gene match. Per germline, CDR1 SNHLY and CDR2 FYNNEI. The CDR3 bases are TGTGCCAGCAGTGAAGCGCGGGGGGCTGGGCAGTTCTTC. It yields the protein CASSEARGAGQFF.

This clonotype was observed at least ten times. The chain combines TRBV5-5 with TRBJ2-1; 11 bases line up with TRBD2. From germline, CDR1 is SGHKS and CDR2 YYEKEE (reference sequence). The CDR3 totals 15 residues. V lost 4 bases to trimming and J lost 3 bases; unmatched junction nucleotides: 3. The CDR3 reads CASSRGLAVYNEQFF. Here the CDR3 DNA reads TGTGCCAGCAGCCGGGGACTAGCGGTCTACAATGAGCAGTTCTTC.

This clonotype was counted ten times or more. This chain uses TRBV28 with TRBJ1-1; D call uncertain. This CDR3 is 13 amino acids long. Germline loops: CDR1 MDHEN, CDR2 SYDVKM. V dropped 2 bases and J dropped 9 bases, with 13 bases sitting between them. The CDR3 sequence is CASSLLLGVKAFF. DNA of the CDR3: TGTGCCAGCAGTTTACTCCTCGGTGTTAAAGCTTTCTTT.

This clonotype has only a few counts. The chain employs TRBV19 and TRBJ2-3; tentative D call: TRBD2 (6 bases). Trimming took 6 bases from V and 3 from J, leaving 16 bases between them. Germline V gene lookup returns CDR1 LNHDA and CDR2 SQIVND (reference sequence). The length of the CDR3 is 15 residues. The CDR3 spells CASRTLQAGTDTQYF. The DNA for the CDR3 is TGTGCCAGTAGGACGCTTCAGGCGGGGACAGATACGCAGTATTTT.

This clonotype turned up a few times. This chain uses TRBV6-4 with TRBJ1-3; the D is unclear. CDR1 is MRHNA and CDR2 is SNTAGT in the germline V gene. CDR3 length equals 21 residues. Trimming removed 5 bases from V and 0 bases from J, with 29 bases in between. The CDR3 sequence is CASSPLKFAAEGSNSGNTIYF. CDR3 DNA sequence: TGTGCCAGCAGTCCCTTGAAATTTGCAGCCGAGGGTTCCAACTCTGGAAACACCATATATTTT.

The genes are TRBV20-1 and TRBJ1-2; TRBD1 aligns across 9 bases. Germline lookup yields CDR1 DFQATT and CDR2 SNEGSKA (reference sequence). This CDR3 has 14 amino acids. After removal of 4 bases from V and 4 bases from J, the junction contained 7 bases not matched to a gene. The CDR3 DNA sequence: TGCAGTGCTACCCGACGGGACAGGGCCTATGGCTACACCTTC. This encodes CSATRRDRAYGYTF.

This clonotype was recorded many times. The chain carries TRBV7-9 and TRBJ2-1; 12 positions agree with TRBD2. From germline, CDR1 is SEHNR and CDR2 FQNEAQ (reference sequence). The trim removed 4 bases at V and 7 bases at J, leaving 5 bases unmatched. The CDR3 length is 15 residues. CDR3 nucleotides: TGTGCCAGCAGCTATCTAGCGGGAGGGCGGAATGAGCAGTTCTTC. Translating it yields CASSYLAGGRNEQFF.

This clonotype came up many times. The J gene is TRBJ2-1, the V gene TRBV7-2; tentatively, D is TRBD1 (6 bases). V was clipped by 4 bases and J by 0 bases, with 10 bases between them. CDR1 is SGHTA, CDR2 FQGNSA, per germline. The CDR3 has 15 residues. The CDR3 region is CASSSGHPSYNEQFF. CDR3 bases: TGTGCCAGCAGCTCGGGACACCCCTCCTACAATGAGCAGTTCTTC.

To note about this clonotype: A much larger clone is a single base away; this may be a read error. DNA of the CDR3: TGCAGTGCTTTTACCCCGGGACAGAGGGCGGACGAGCAGTACTTC. The encoded protein is CSAFTPGQRADEQYF. J is TRBJ2-7 and V is TRBV20-1, with 7 bases that match TRBD1. The CDR3 has 15 amino acids. V lost 5 bases, J lost 5 bases, and 15 bases stayed unmatched. Germline V gene data show CDR1 as DFQATT and CDR2 as SNEGSKA (reference sequence).

This clonotype was observed at least ten times. This chain uses TRBV20-1 with TRBJ2-7, with 7 bases aligning to TRBD1. Germline-derived CDR1 and CDR2 are DFQATT and SNEGSKA (reference sequence). The CDR3 has 13 residues. V dropped 6 bases and J dropped 1; count of bases not matched to a gene: 6. The CDR3 DNA reads as TGCAGTGCGAGGACAGGCCGATCCTACGAGCAGTACTTC. The encoded protein is CSARTGRSYEQYF.

This clonotype was found many times. The rearrangement joins TRBV9 to TRBJ2-2; possible D gene TRBD2, 6 bases. Germline lookup yields CDR1 SGDLS and CDR2 YYNGEE. V was pared by 5 bases and J by 1 base, with 9 bases between. The CDR3 loop spans 14 amino acids. CDR3 sequence reads: CASRSSGNTGELFF. The CDR3 nucleotides read TGTGCCAGCAGGAGTAGCGGGAACACCGGGGAGCTGTTTTTT.

A word on this clonotype: A single base separates this from a much larger clone, so it may be a read error. The chain employs TRBV20-1 and TRBJ2-1; TRBD2 agrees at 12 bases. After removal of 6 bases from V and 4 bases from J, the junction contained 4 bases not matched to a gene. This CDR3 has 14 amino acids. Germline CDR1 reads DFQATT; CDR2 reads SNEGSKA (reference sequence). The CDR3 nucleotides read TGCAGTGCGACACTAGCGGGAGGTTACAATGAGCAGTTCTTC. Its protein is CSATLAGGYNEQFF.

This clonotype was counted many times. The J gene is TRBJ2-6, the V gene TRBV5-1; 8 positions agree with TRBD1. Germline-derived CDR1 and CDR2 are SGHRS and YFSETQ. The ends lost 2 bases at V and 0 bases at J; junction bases unmatched: 7. The CDR3 runs to 18 residues. The CDR3 reads CASSFSGGPRSGANVLTF. CDR3 coding DNA: TGCGCCAGCAGCTTCTCAGGGGGCCCACGCTCTGGGGCCAACGTCCTGACTTTC.

The chain recombines TRBV11-1 with TRBJ2-1, with 8 bases that match TRBD1. In germline, CDR1 is SGHAT, CDR2 FQDESV (reference sequence). The junction had 27 bases not matched to a gene; V was cut back by 6 bases and J by 5 bases. This CDR3 has 21 amino acids. The CDR3 DNA sequence: TGTGCCAGCAGATCACGCAGATACAGGAGTCTCCCAGGGGGCGTTAACAATGAGCAGTTCTTC. Protein product: CASRSRRYRSLPGGVNNEQFF.

This clonotype was detected a few times. This chain links TRBV11-1 with TRBJ2-5, with unresolved D. Germline lookup yields CDR1 SGHAT and CDR2 FQDESV (reference sequence). V lost 2 bases to trimming and J lost 0 bases, with 19 bases between them. The CDR3 is 18 amino acids. The CDR3 bases are TGTGCCAGCAGCTTAAAACCCGGAGACCGCTGGTACCAAGAGACCCAGTACTTC. Its translation is CASSLKPGDRWYQETQYF.

The gene calls are TRBV28 and TRBJ2-1, with 11 bases lining up with TRBD2. CDR1 is MDHEN and CDR2 is SYDVKM in the germline V gene. V was clipped by 6 bases and J by 0 bases; unmatched bases: 10. The CDR3 has 18 amino acids. Here the CDR3 reads CASRPSGRLKYSYNEQFF. CDR3 DNA: TGTGCCAGCAGGCCTAGCGGGAGGCTTAAATACTCCTACAATGAGCAGTTCTTC.

The sample holds a few counts of this clonotype. This chain links TRBV12-3 or TRBV12-4 with TRBJ2-5; the match to TRBD2 covers 15 bases. This CDR3 spans 17 amino acids. The chain's CDR3 is CTFSFGSGTSGRETQYF. In DNA, the CDR3 is TGTACCTTCAGTTTCGGTTCCGGGACTAGCGGGAGGGAGACCCAGTACTTC.